Following are 25 T cell receptor beta chains from one sample sequenced in a study of blood T cells in healthy people across ages. PCR was performed a second time for roughly 7 to 11 cycles using a sample-barcoded 5' primer and a J-beta primer mix. TCRdb reanalysed the 5' RACE reads using MiXCR and keeps one entry per CDR3 protein. Seen here are roughly 930,000 distinct CDR3 sequences, around 46% observed once, and the top ten hold around an eighth. Sequences were obtained from blood. The receptors derive from a man aged 30-40 years in good health.

This sequence joins TRBV4-1 and TRBJ1-2; D gene unclear. Trimming took 0 bases from V and 0 from J, leaving 8 bases between them. CDR1 and CDR2 from the germline V gene are MGHRA and YSYEKL. There are 15 residues in the CDR3. CDR3 amino acids: CASSQDPGPNYGYTF. Here the CDR3 DNA reads TGCGCCAGCAGCCAAGACCCCGGCCCTAACTATGGCTACACCTTC.

The V call is TRBV20-1, the J call TRBJ2-1; 7 bases align to TRBD2. The CDR3 is 16 amino acids. V lost 0 bases to trimming and J lost 0 bases; unmatched junction nucleotides: 5. In germline, CDR1 is DFQATT, CDR2 SNEGSKA (reference sequence). In DNA, the CDR3 is TGCAGTGCTAGAGAGGGGGGGAGGAGCTCCTACAATGAGCAGTTCTTC. It translates to CSAREGGRSSYNEQFF.

This sequence joins TRBV29-1 and TRBJ1-2; D unclear. The V and J ends lost 4 bases and 0 bases respectively, with 9 bases between them. The germline CDR1 and CDR2 sequences are SQVTM and ANQGSEA. The CDR3 is 13 residues long. CDR3 sequence reads: CSVVATTNYGYTF. In DNA form, the CDR3 reads TGCAGCGTTGTGGCTACAACTAACTATGGCTACACCTTC. Filled out from reference TRBV29-1 and TRBJ1-2, the complete variable domain reads SAVISQKPSRDICQRGTSLTIQCQVDSQVTMMFWYRQQPGQSLTLIATANQGSEATYESGFVIDKFPISRPNLTFSTLTVSNMSPEDSSIYLCSVVATTNYGYTFGSGTRLTVV.

This clonotype was detected once. CDR3 nucleotide sequence: TGCAGTGCTGTCCCCAGACAGGGAGCGAGCAATCAGCCCCAGCATTTT. Residues: CSAVPRQGASNQPQHF. The genes are TRBV20-1 and TRBJ1-5; 7 positions match TRBD1. V trimming: 5 bases; J trimming: 1 base; junction bases outside the gene matches: 11. Germline lookup yields CDR1 DFQATT and CDR2 SNEGSKA (reference sequence). The CDR3 is made up of 16 amino acids.

V is TRBV29-1 and J is TRBJ2-3; maybe TRBD2 (6 bases). CDR3 size: 15 residues. V shed 0 bases and J shed 1 base, with 11 bases lying between them. From germline, CDR1 is SQVTM and CDR2 ANQGSEA. This CDR3 reads CSVEDLEGRTDTQYF. CDR3 nucleotide sequence: TGCAGCGTTGAAGATCTGGAGGGGCGCACAGATACGCAGTATTTT.

This sequence joins TRBV4-1 and TRBJ1-4; D may be TRBD1 (6 bases). The CDR3 length is 16 residues. Per the germline V gene, CDR1 is MGHRA and CDR2 is YSYEKL. V lost 4 bases, J lost 2 bases, and 14 bases lay in between. The CDR3 region is CASSRTSGVTNEKLFF. The CDR3 DNA is TGCGCCAGCAGCCGGACTTCAGGGGTGACTAATGAAAAACTGTTTTTT.

J is TRBJ1-2 and V is TRBV25-1, with D perhaps matching TRBD1 (6 bases). The V gene's germline CDR1 is MGHDK and CDR2 SYGVNS. The germline V and J ends were trimmed by 6 bases and 2 bases, with 13 bases remaining between them. This CDR3 has 14 amino acids. The CDR3 DNA follows: TGTGCCAGCAGGCTATCAACAGGGAACTATGGCTACACCTTC. It is translated as CASRLSTGNYGYTF.

About this clonotype: The junction does not match germline at one end; this may be a read error. The chain is built from TRBV9 and TRBJ2-3; 9 bases match TRBD1. Germline CDR1 SGDLS, CDR2 YYNGEE. This CDR3 region has 17 residues. The CDR3 nucleotides are TGTGCCGGCAGCGCGACCGCCGGGACAGGGAGCACAGATACGCAGTATTTT. Its protein product is CAGSATAGTGSTDTQYF. Based on the CDR3 plus reference TRBV9 and TRBJ2-3, the full variable domain is DSGVTQTPKHLITATGQRVTLRCSPRSGDLSVYWYQQSLDQGLQFLIQYYNGEERAKGNILERFSAQQFPDLHSELNLSSLELGDSALYFCAGSATAGTGSTDTQYFGPGTRLTVL.

In this sample, this clonotype turned up a few times. This chain connects TRBV20-1 to TRBJ1-1, with 8 bases that match TRBD1. This CDR3 is built from 16 residues. Unmatched junction bases numbered 6, after V lost 0 bases and J lost 0 bases. Germline V CDR1 and CDR2: DFQATT, SNEGSKA (reference sequence). CDR3 DNA: TGCAGTGCTAGAGATAGGAGGACAGGGATGAACACTGAAGCTTTCTTT. This translates into CSARDRRTGMNTEAFF.

This clonotype showed up just once. This chain uses TRBV5-8 with TRBJ2-3, with 9 bases lining up with TRBD2. V shed 0 bases and J 4 bases; nucleotides not matched to a gene: 6. Germline-derived CDR1 and CDR2 are SGHTS and YDEGEE. The CDR3 has 16 residues. CDR3 region: CASSLGSGSPPDTQYF. Here the CDR3 DNA reads TGTGCCAGCAGCTTGGGTAGCGGGAGCCCCCCAGATACGCAGTATTTT.

Only a few counts were recorded for this clonotype. The J gene is TRBJ2-7, the V gene TRBV29-1, with a weak D call TRBD1 (10 bases). The CDR3 consists of 17 residues. Per germline, CDR1 SQVTM and CDR2 ANQGSEA. V gave up 5 bases and J gave up 4 bases, with 27 bases separating them. In DNA, the CDR3 is TGCAGCGTTCACTGGGGTGGTAGCGGGGGACAGGGGTACGAGCAGTACTTC. Translation gives CSVHWGGSGGQGYEQYF.

V is TRBV5-1 and J is TRBJ1-1; 7 bases line up with TRBD1. J gave up 1 base and V 5 bases, and 8 bases lay outside the gene matches. Germline V lookup: CDR1 SGHRS, CDR2 YFSETQ. The CDR3 is 15 residues long. CDR3 sequence (DNA): TGCGCCAGCAGTTCATTGGGACAGCGGAACACTGAAGCTTTCTTT. Translation: CASSSLGQRNTEAFF.

This clonotype was seen more than once but under ten times. An end of the junction differs from the germline gene, which may be a read error. The chain carries TRBV28 and TRBJ2-4; D gene unclear. The CDR3 is 12 residues long. The germline V gene has CDR1 MDHEN and CDR2 SYDVKM. CDR3 coding DNA: TGTGTCAGCAGTTTAGCCAAAAACATTCAGTACTTC. This codes for CVSSLAKNIQYF.

This rearrangement joins TRBV6-4 to TRBJ2-5; 9 bases agree with TRBD2. The germline CDR1 and CDR2 sequences are MRHNA and SNTAGT. V lost 3 bases and J lost 4; bases outside the gene matches: 6. This CDR3 region has 15 residues. The CDR3, as DNA: TGTGCCAGCAGTGAAGGGCTAGCGGGGACAGAGACCCAGTACTTC. As protein: CASSEGLAGTETQYF.

Notes on this clonotype: One base away lies a much larger clone, so this may be a sequencing read error. CDR3: CASSVIQGDYEQYF. CDR3 coding DNA: TGTGCCAGCAGCGTAATACAGGGGGACTACGAGCAGTACTTC. The rearrangement links TRBV11-2 to TRBJ2-7, with 8 positions matching TRBD1. The CDR3 contains 14 residues. Germline trimming cut 5 bases from V and 3 bases from J; bases unmatched to any gene: 6. Looked up from germline, CDR1 is SGHAT and CDR2 is FQNNGV. Full variable domain (missing parts from reference TRBV11-2 and TRBJ2-7): EAGVAQSPRYKIIEKRQSVAFWCNPISGHATLYWYQQILGQGPKLLIQFQNNGVVDDSQLPKDRFSAERLKGVDSTLKIQPAKLEDSAVYLCASSVIQGDYEQYFGPGTRLTVT.

Worth noting for this clonotype: A clone one base away is much larger, so this may be a read error. This chain uses TRBV28 with TRBJ2-4, with D maybe TRBD2 (6 bases). CDR3 length equals 11 residues. Germline V lookup: CDR1 MDHEN, CDR2 SYDVKM. V lost 9 bases and J lost 8, with 11 bases in between. This CDR3 reads CARLASDIQYF. CDR3 sequence (DNA): TGTGCCAGACTAGCTTCGGACATTCAGTACTTC. The whole variable domain, filled in from reference TRBV28 and TRBJ2-4, reads DVKVTQSSRYLVKRTGEKVFLECVQDMDHENMFWYRQDPGLGLRLIYFSYDVKMKEKGDIPEGYSVSREKKERFSLILESASTNQTSMYLCARLASDIQYFGAGTRLSVL.

CDR3 bases: TGCAGTGGATCGAGGGGGGCAGACGAGCAGTACTTC. Encoded protein: CSGSRGADEQYF. The chain is built from TRBV20-1 and TRBJ2-4, with D possibly being TRBD1 or TRBD2 (6 bases each). The closer fit of TRBJ2-7 to the DNA end suggests the J call may be wrong. This CDR3 is built from 12 residues. CDR1 and CDR2 from the germline V gene are DFQATT and SNEGSKA (reference sequence).

Remarks on this clonotype: This may arise from a read error, as a much more abundant clone is one base away. This chain connects TRBV29-1 to TRBJ2-3; D not resolved. This CDR3 spans 13 amino acids. Germline V CDR1 and CDR2: SQVTM, ANQGSEA. Between the trimmed V and J ends, which lost 3 bases and 2 bases, there was a span of 9 bases. CDR3 sequence reads: CSVEGRYTDTQYF. The CDR3 region has the DNA TGCAGCGTTGAGGGCAGGTACACAGATACGCAGTATTTT.

The chain is built from TRBV29-1 and TRBJ2-7; either TRBD1 or TRBD2 may fit D (5 bases each). Trimming took off 2 bases at V and 0 bases at J, with 11 bases between the two ends. Germline lookup yields CDR1 SQVTM and CDR2 ANQGSEA. The CDR3 is made up of 14 amino acids. The CDR3 coding sequence is TGCAGCGTTGAACTACCCGGGACCTCCTACGAGCAGTACTTC. The encoded protein is CSVELPGTSYEQYF.

The chain joins TRBV21-1 to TRBJ2-1; the D segment call TRBD1 is taken from the table without a DNA check. TRBV21-1 represents a pseudogene. The length of the CDR3 is 12 residues. The CDR3 is CASRYKPGTQFF. For the CDR3, the DNA is TGTGCCAGCAGGTACAAGCCGGGGACCCAGTTCTTC.

The chain links TRBV28 to TRBJ1-2; 7 positions match TRBD1. Germline V gene sequence: CDR1 MDHEN, CDR2 SYDVKM. V lost 3 bases and J lost 7; bases outside the gene matches: 11. The CDR3 is made up of 15 amino acids. CDR3 protein: CASSFQQGLRGGYTF. The CDR3, as DNA: TGTGCCAGCAGTTTCCAACAGGGGCTCCGGGGTGGCTACACCTTC.

This clonotype has just a few counts. The CDR3 protein is CASSLGSTPYEQYF. CDR3 nucleotide sequence: TGTGCCAGCAGCTTAGGCTCAACGCCCTACGAGCAGTACTTC. The chain employs TRBV7-2 and TRBJ2-4; D gene ambiguous. The DNA end favors TRBJ2-7, so the J call may be wrong. The CDR3 covers 14 residues. The germline V gene encodes CDR1 SGHTA and CDR2 FQGNSA.

This clonotype appeared a few times. CDR3: CASSSNTVRDSPLHF. CDR3 DNA sequence: TGTGCCAGCAGCTCCAACACTGTTCGGGATTCACCCCTCCACTTT. This chain links TRBV28 with TRBJ1-6, with D unclear. The CDR3 length is 15 residues. V lost 6 bases and J lost 8, with 17 bases in between. Germline V gives CDR1 MDHEN, CDR2 SYDVKM. The full variable domain, completed using reference TRBV28 and TRBJ1-6, is DVKVTQSSRYLVKRTGEKVFLECVQDMDHENMFWYRQDPGLGLRLIYFSYDVKMKEKGDIPEGYSVSREKKERFSLILESASTNQTSMYLCASSSNTVRDSPLHFGNGTRLTVT.

The genes are TRBV12-5 and TRBJ2-3; TRBD2 matches 8 bases. With 4 bases clipped from V and 7 bases from J, the junction kept 1 base outside the gene matches. Looked up from germline, CDR1 is LGHNT and CDR2 is FRNRAP. CDR3 length equals 12 residues. As DNA, the CDR3 is TGTGCTAGTGGTTATAGCGGGAATACGCAGTATTTT. This encodes CASGYSGNTQYF.

The chain recombines TRBV11-2 with TRBJ2-3, with D hard to call. The CDR3 is 13 residues long. Trimming took off 3 bases at V and 3 bases at J, with 7 bases between the two ends. The germline V gene has CDR1 SGHAT and CDR2 FQNNGV. The CDR3 loop reads CASSFWRTDTQYF. The CDR3 DNA reads TGTGCCAGCAGCTTTTGGCGGACAGATACGCAGTATTTT.